A single sample is the source of the 25 T cell receptor beta chains below, sequenced in a study of blood T cell repertoires in COVID-19. Using immunoSEQ multiplex PCR, the repertoire was profiled, and TCRdb retains in-frame clones only, with some absent. This table holds 150,000 to 200,000 clones, around 79% found once. Sequenced material: peripheral blood. Receptors were obtained from a woman aged 40 to 49 with COVID-19, enrolled during active disease.

The J gene is TRBJ2-7, the V gene TRBV6-5; TRBD2 aligns across 7 bases. This CDR3 spans 15 amino acids. Losses at the gene ends were 6 bases for V and 7 bases for J; bases not matched to a gene: 15. Germline-derived CDR1 and CDR2 are MNHEY and SVGAGI. CDR3 protein: CASSYHLGEGWEQYF. CDR3 bases: TGTGCCAGCAGCTACCACCTCGGGGAGGGTTGGGAGCAGTACTTC.

V and J are TRBV5-6 and TRBJ1-5; possible D gene TRBD1, 5 bases. Trimming left V 0 bases short and J 3 bases short, with 10 bases between. The CDR3 length is 15 residues. The V gene's germline CDR1 is SGHDT and CDR2 YYEEEE. For the CDR3, the DNA is TGTGCCAGCAGCTTGGGGCAGGGCGTCAATCAGCCCCAGCATTTT. Translated: CASSLGQGVNQPQHF.

This rearrangement joins TRBV4-2 to TRBJ1-5; 7 positions agree with TRBD1. Unmatched junction bases numbered 2, after V lost 3 bases and J lost 0 bases. Germline-derived CDR1 and CDR2 are LGHNA and YNFKEQ. The CDR3 is 15 residues long. In nucleotides, the CDR3 is TGTGCCAGCAGCCAGGGGACAGTTAGCAATCAGCCCCAGCATTTT. This sequence encodes CASSQGTVSNQPQHF.

This clone was counted a single time. The genes are TRBV9 and TRBJ2-3; 12 bases line up with TRBD2. The CDR3 consists of 16 residues. Losses at the gene ends were 4 bases for V and 1 base for J; bases not matched to a gene: 4. Germline V gene lookup returns CDR1 SGDLS and CDR2 YYNGEE. CDR3 region: CASSPRTSGGTDTQYF. CDR3 in DNA: TGTGCCAGCAGCCCCCGGACTAGCGGGGGCACAGATACGCAGTATTTT.

The gene calls are TRBV11-3 and TRBJ2-2; no reliable D call. Germline loops: CDR1 SGHNT, CDR2 YENEEA. The CDR3 length is 16 residues. The germline V and J ends were trimmed by 5 bases and 1 base, with 14 bases remaining between them. In DNA form, the CDR3 reads TGTGCCAGCAGCCCCCTCGGCCCAGGGAACACCGGGGAGCTGTTTTTT. Translated: CASSPLGPGNTGELFF.

The chain has TRBV7-2 and TRBJ2-2; tentatively, D is TRBD1 (6 bases). The CDR3 length is 14 residues. The V end lost 7 bases, the J end lost 6 bases, and 15 bases lay between the germline ends. The germline V gene encodes CDR1 SGHTA and CDR2 FQGNSA. The CDR3, as DNA: TGTGCCAGCACCGTGGGACATATGGCCGGGGAGCTGTTTTTT. This encodes CASTVGHMAGELFF.

The chain links TRBV6-2 or TRBV6-3 to TRBJ1-5; TRBD1 matches 9 bases. Trimming cost V 0 bases and J 9 bases; bases outside gene matches: 6. Germline loops: CDR1 MNHEY, CDR2 SVGEGT. This CDR3 region has 15 residues. CDR3 nucleotides: TGTGCCAGCAGTTACTCAACAGGGGGCGCGGGGCCCCAGCATTTT. This gives the protein CASSYSTGGAGPQHF.

The chain links TRBV3-1 (or the pseudogene TRBV3-2) to TRBJ2-1; no clear D gene. Germline loops: CDR1 LGHDT, CDR2 YNNKEL (reference sequence). The CDR3 is 15 amino acids. The ends were cut back, 4 bases at V and 0 bases at J, with 10 bases in the middle. CDR3 nucleotide sequence: TGTGCCAGCAGCCTAAGCACCGGCTCCTACAATGAGCAGTTCTTC. It specifies CASSLSTGSYNEQFF.

This clone was seen a few times. This sample also contains other DNA sequences that code for the same CDR3. The chain carries TRBV11-3 and TRBJ2-1; 8 nucleotides agree with TRBD2. Germline trimming cut 4 bases from V and 2 bases from J; bases unmatched to any gene: 1. CDR3 length: 14 residues. Germline CDR1 and CDR2: SGHNT and YENEEA. The CDR3: CASSSGLAYNEQFF. The CDR3 nucleotides read TGTGCCAGCAGCTCGGGACTAGCCTACAATGAGCAGTTCTTC.

This clone was detected once. This chain joins TRBV6-2 or TRBV6-3 and TRBJ1-1; D not certain. CDR1 MNHEY and CDR2 SVGEGT come from the germline V gene. CDR3 size: 12 residues. The V end was cut by 0 bases, the J end by 10 bases, with 9 bases between. The CDR3: CASSYSIGLAFF. The CDR3 DNA sequence: TGTGCCAGCAGTTACTCCATCGGTTTAGCTTTCTTT.

This clone occurred many times. This rearrangement joins TRBV7-9 to TRBJ1-1; the D gene is possibly TRBD1 (5 bases). This CDR3 has 15 amino acids. The V gene lost 1 base and the J gene lost 5 bases, with 14 bases spanning the gap. Germline loops: CDR1 SEHNR, CDR2 FQNEAQ (reference sequence). CDR3 in amino acids: CASSLDLGPSTEAFF. CDR3 in DNA: TGTGCCAGCAGCTTAGACTTGGGGCCCTCAACTGAAGCTTTCTTT.

The chain uses TRBV4-3 and TRBJ1-1; the D gene is possibly TRBD1 (6 bases). The CDR3 has 13 residues. Trimming left V 1 base short and J 7 bases short, with 10 bases between. CDR1 is LGHNA and CDR2 is YSLEER in the germline V gene. The CDR3 DNA is TGCGCCAGCAGCCAAGTGACAGGTAGTGAAGCTTTCTTT. It is translated as CASSQVTGSEAFF.

The rearrangement uses TRBV5-6 and TRBJ2-7; 8 nucleotides agree with TRBD1. This CDR3 has 14 residues. Germline loops: CDR1 SGHDT, CDR2 YYEEEE. Trimming removed 4 bases from V and 2 bases from J; junction bases left unmatched: 5. Here the CDR3 DNA reads TGTGCCAGCAGCGTCGGACAGGGTACCTACGAGCAGTACTTC. This sequence encodes CASSVGQGTYEQYF.

The chain employs TRBV7-3 and TRBJ2-1; 15 bases are a match to TRBD2. Germline V gene lookup returns CDR1 SGHTA and CDR2 FQGTGA. J gave up 4 bases and V 5 bases, and 3 bases lay outside the gene matches. The CDR3 is 16 residues long. The CDR3 sequence is CASSIGTSGGYNEQFF. CDR3 coding DNA: TGTGCCAGCAGCATAGGGACTAGCGGGGGGTACAATGAGCAGTTCTTC.

The gene calls are TRBV7-8 and TRBJ1-5; 9 positions match TRBD1. The germline V gene encodes CDR1 SGHVS and CDR2 FQNEAQ. This CDR3 is 16 amino acids long. V lost 5 bases to trimming and J lost 6 bases; unmatched junction nucleotides: 11. For the CDR3, the DNA is TGTGCCAGCAGCCCCGGACAGGGGACCCTCACTCAGCCCCAGCATTTT. Translated: CASSPGQGTLTQPQHF.

This clone was detected ten times or more. The gene calls are TRBV27 and TRBJ2-7; TRBD2 is a possible D gene (5 bases). This CDR3 region has 15 residues. V gave up 5 bases and J gave up 0 bases, with 14 bases separating them. CDR1 and CDR2 from the germline V gene are MNHEY and SMNVEV (reference sequence). The CDR3 region has the DNA TGTGCCAGCAGTCCTTCACCGGGAAACTCCTACGAGCAGTACTTC. It encodes CASSPSPGNSYEQYF.

As DNA, the CDR3 is TGTGCCAGCAGCTCTTCGGGGGTTTCACCGAATCAGCCCCAGCATTTT. Protein sequence: CASSSSGVSPNQPQHF. V gene TRBV3-1 (or the pseudogene TRBV3-2) combines with J gene TRBJ1-5; D may be TRBD1 (5 bases). Germline CDR1 LGHDT, CDR2 YNNKEL (reference sequence). The V end lost 5 bases, the J end lost 4 bases, and 18 bases lay between the germline ends. The CDR3 has 16 residues.

In its sample, this clone was seen once. The chain joins TRBV11-2 to TRBJ2-3, with TRBD2 identical over 10 bases. The germline V gene has CDR1 SGHAT and CDR2 FQNNGV. The CDR3 is 17 amino acids. The V gene end was trimmed by 4 bases and the J gene end by 1 base; junction bases not matched to a gene: 8. CDR3 DNA sequence: TGTGCCAGCAGCTCGACGTTACTAGCGGGACGCACAGATACGCAGTATTTT. Encoded protein: CASSSTLLAGRTDTQYF. The complete variable domain, with remaining parts taken from reference TRBV11-2 and TRBJ2-3, reads EAGVAQSPRYKIIEKRQSVAFWCNPISGHATLYWYQQILGQGPKLLIQFQNNGVVDDSQLPKDRFSAERLKGVDSTLKIQPAKLEDSAVYLCASSSTLLAGRTDTQYFGPGTRLTVL.

The chain uses TRBV12-3 or TRBV12-4 and TRBJ2-5; 7 positions agree with TRBD1. The CDR3 is 13 residues long. Trimming cost V 1 base and J 5 bases; bases outside gene matches: 1. CDR3 DNA sequence: TGTGCCAGCAGTTTAGACAGGGGTGAGACCCAGTACTTC. It codes for CASSLDRGETQYF.

The V and J genes are TRBV10-3 and TRBJ2-7, with 7 bases identical to TRBD2. Germline V gene lookup returns CDR1 ENHRY and CDR2 SYGVKD. The CDR3 has 15 residues. The V gene end was trimmed by 6 bases and the J gene end by 3 bases; junction bases not matched to a gene: 11. The CDR3 coding sequence is TGTGCCATCAGGGGGGGGACCCTGAGGGACTACGAGCAGTACTTC. It yields the protein CAIRGGTLRDYEQYF.

This chain links TRBV3-1 (or the pseudogene TRBV3-2) with TRBJ2-7, with 9 bases fitting TRBD1. CDR1 is LGHDT and CDR2 is YNNKEL in the germline V gene (reference sequence). Trimming cost V 4 bases and J 5 bases; bases outside gene matches: 9. This CDR3 is 15 amino acids long. The CDR3 protein is CASSLITGTGNEQYF. The DNA for the CDR3 is TGTGCCAGCAGCCTCATTACCGGGACAGGGAACGAGCAGTACTTC.

The V call is TRBV7-6, the J call TRBJ1-3, with D perhaps matching TRBD1 (5 bases). Germline CDR1 SGHVS, CDR2 FNYEAQ. Trimming removed 1 base at V and 0 bases at J, with 13 bases between. The length of the CDR3 is 17 residues. CDR3 region: CASSLELGGSSGNTIYF. The DNA for the CDR3 is TGTGCCAGCAGCTTAGAACTGGGGGGGAGCTCTGGAAACACCATATATTTT.

This chain uses TRBV5-1 with TRBJ2-3; D is undetermined. Germline assignment: CDR1 SGHRS and CDR2 YFSETQ. Trimming left V 2 bases short and J 0 bases short, with 10 bases between. This CDR3 region has 15 residues. The CDR3 region is CASSFMQSSTDTQYF. The CDR3 nucleotides are TGCGCCAGCAGCTTTATGCAGTCCAGCACAGATACGCAGTATTTT.

The chain has TRBV19 and TRBJ1-5; TRBD1 is a possible D gene (6 bases). V lost 6 bases and J lost 6, with 18 bases in between. CDR1 and CDR2 from the germline V gene are LNHDA and SQIVND (reference sequence). The CDR3 consists of 15 residues. The CDR3 is CASSRRGGVSQPQHF. The CDR3 DNA follows: TGTGCCAGTAGCCGACGAGGGGGAGTGAGTCAGCCCCAGCATTTT.

This clone was counted a single time. CDR3 loop: CAISGTGQSPLHF. CDR3 nucleotide sequence: TGTGCCATCAGTGGTACAGGGCAGTCACCCCTCCACTTT. The V gene is TRBV10-3, the J gene TRBJ1-6; D possibly corresponds to TRBD1 (6 bases). Germline V gene sequence: CDR1 ENHRY, CDR2 SYGVKD. The V and J ends lost 4 bases and 10 bases respectively, with 11 bases between them. The CDR3 sequence is 13 residues long.